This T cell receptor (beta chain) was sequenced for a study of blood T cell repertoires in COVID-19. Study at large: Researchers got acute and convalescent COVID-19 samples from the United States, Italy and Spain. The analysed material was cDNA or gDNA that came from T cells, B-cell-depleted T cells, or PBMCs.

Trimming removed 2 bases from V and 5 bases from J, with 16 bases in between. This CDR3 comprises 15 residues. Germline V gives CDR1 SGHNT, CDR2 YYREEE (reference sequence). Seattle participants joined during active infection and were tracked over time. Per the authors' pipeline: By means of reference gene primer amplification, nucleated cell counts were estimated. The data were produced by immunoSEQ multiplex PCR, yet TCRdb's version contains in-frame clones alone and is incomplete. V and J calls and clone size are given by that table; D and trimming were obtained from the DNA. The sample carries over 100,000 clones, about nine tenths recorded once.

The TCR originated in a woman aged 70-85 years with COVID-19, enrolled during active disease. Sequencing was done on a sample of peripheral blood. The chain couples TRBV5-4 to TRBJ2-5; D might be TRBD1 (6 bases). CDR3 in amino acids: CASSLFRGGRETQYF. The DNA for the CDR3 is TGTGCCAGCAGCTTATTCAGAGGGGGACGGGAGACCCAGTACTTC.